This TCR beta chain was retrieved from a study of lymphopenia after photon versus proton radiotherapy (dated by TCRdb to between 2018 and 2021). Background on the whole study: Photon and proton radiation therapy were compared by the study for their immunological effects in patients with gastrointestinal tumors who developed high-grade lymphopenia. A cohort of under 25 patients with gastrointestinal tumors who received either photon or proton therapy and subsequently developed lymphopenia was included. The study aimed to characterize how the two radiation modalities differ in their impact on the immune system. What the study reported, not specific to this receptor: After the lymphocyte count nadir, repertoires from photon-treated patients showed oligoclonal expansion, particularly of CD8+ Temra cells, and this expansion drove the decline in diversity. The survival association was assessed only in patients who died, and the authors presented better survival with proton therapy as a possibility rather than a demonstrated result. During treatment, patients who received photon therapy lost naive T cells and TCR diversity and gained effector/memory populations, whereas patients who received proton therapy remained relatively stable. Across the cohort, a larger post-nadir drop in TCR diversity was inversely correlated with overall survival time among patients who died.

According to the germline V gene, CDR1 reads MDHEN and CDR2 reads SYDVKM. Here V drops 5 bases and J drops 3 bases, and the junction holds 6 bases not matched to any gene. The cysteine opens and the phenylalanine closes a CDR3 of 15 amino acids. Only CDR3 DNA is held: 45 bases, read in frame from base 1. The method behind the library was the immunoSEQ multiplex PCR assay. T cell repertoires were profiled with deep sequencing of rearranged TCR beta loci together with multiparametric flow cytometry. TCRdb took over this immuneACCESS table, retaining in-frame rearrangements with V and J assigned. Such tables are incomplete; in checked studies, under half of the missing clones stem from an unresolved V gene, and the remainder is unexplained. This sample has 20,000 to 25,000 clones in its table, and 84% of those were observed once. Together, the top ten hold about a quarter of the sample. A remark on this clone: Its antigen is currently not known. Per-base quality was not reported, and no clone a single base away is much larger than it.

This receptor was identified in a man between 40 and 49 years old with gastric cancer. Sequencing used peripheral blood, obtained from a patient treated with photon-based radiotherapy. The rearrangement combines TRBV28 with TRBJ1-4; 7 bases in the junction line up with TRBD1. CDR3 protein: CASSSRGTANEKLFF. The DNA reads TGTGCCAGCAGTAGCAGGGGGACAGCTAATGAAAAACTGTTTTTT.